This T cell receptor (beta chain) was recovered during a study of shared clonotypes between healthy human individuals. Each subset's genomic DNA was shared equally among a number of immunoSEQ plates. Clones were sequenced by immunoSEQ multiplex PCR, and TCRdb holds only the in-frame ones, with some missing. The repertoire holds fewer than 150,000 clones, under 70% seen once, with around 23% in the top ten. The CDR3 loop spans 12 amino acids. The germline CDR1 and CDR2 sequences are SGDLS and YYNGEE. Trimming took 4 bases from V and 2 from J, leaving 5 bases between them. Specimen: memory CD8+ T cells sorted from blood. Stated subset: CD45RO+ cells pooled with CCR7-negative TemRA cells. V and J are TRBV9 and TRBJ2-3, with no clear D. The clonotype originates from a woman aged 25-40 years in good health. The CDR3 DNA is TGTGCCAGCAGCACTAACACAGATACGCAGTATTTT. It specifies CASSTNTDTQYF.